These 29 T cell receptor beta chains share one sample of origin, sequenced in a study of blood T cell repertoires in COVID-19. Repertoires were generated with immunoSEQ multiplex PCR, while TCRdb's copy carries only in-frame clones and drops some. This table has 80,000 or so clones, around 88% appearing once. What was sequenced was peripheral blood. These TCRs come from a human donor in a cohort sampled during active COVID-19.

The CDR3 here is CASSLEAASYEQYF. The CDR3 DNA is TGTGCCAGCAGCTTAGAGGCGGCCTCCTACGAGCAGTACTTC. The chain is built from TRBV7-2 and TRBJ2-7, with D uncertain. The CDR3 is made up of 14 amino acids. Germline CDR1 is SGHTA and CDR2 is FQGNSA. The V gene lost 1 base and the J gene lost 0 bases, with 7 bases spanning the gap.

The chain couples TRBV9 to TRBJ2-5; D is unresolved. The CDR3 has 14 residues. CDR1 and CDR2 from the germline V gene are SGDLS and YYNGEE. Trimming cost V 0 bases and J 5 bases, with 11 bases left between them. Here the CDR3 reads CASSVAGSWETQYF. DNA for the CDR3: TGTGCCAGCAGCGTAGCGGGTAGTTGGGAGACCCAGTACTTC.

V usage is TRBV7-9 and J usage is TRBJ2-7, with 8 bases aligning to TRBD1. The CDR3 sequence is 15 residues long. Germline loops: CDR1 SEHNR, CDR2 FQNEAQ (reference sequence). Losses at the gene ends were 5 bases for V and 5 bases for J; bases not matched to a gene: 11. CDR3 loop: CASSALSGGSDEQYF. CDR3 DNA: TGTGCCAGCAGCGCCCTCTCAGGGGGCTCGGACGAGCAGTACTTC.

This chain links TRBV4-3 with TRBJ1-2; a possible D gene is TRBD1 (6 bases). V was clipped by 4 bases and J by 4 bases, with 19 bases between them. From germline, CDR1 is LGHNA and CDR2 YSLEER. The length of the CDR3 is 16 residues. The CDR3 sequence: CASSREWGPSFYGYTF. CDR3 nucleotide sequence: TGCGCCAGCAGCCGCGAATGGGGGCCCTCCTTCTATGGCTACACCTTC.

The chain couples TRBV10-3 to TRBJ2-1, with TRBD1 matching 10 bases. CDR3 size: 14 residues. V dropped 10 bases and J dropped 4; count of bases not matched to a gene: 7. Germline values: CDR1 ENHRY, CDR2 SYGVKD. The CDR3 DNA follows: TGTGCCACTTCCGGACAGGGGGTGTACAATGAGCAGTTCTTC. It codes for CATSGQGVYNEQFF.

The chain joins TRBV24-1 to TRBJ2-5; a possible D gene is TRBD1 (6 bases). Trimming shortened V by 3 bases and J by 5 bases, and 9 bases separated the two germline ends. Germline assignment: CDR1 KGHDR and CDR2 SFDVKD. The CDR3 length is 13 residues. In nucleotides, the CDR3 is TGTGCCACCAGTGATGAACAGGGCGAGACCCAGTACTTC. Translation gives CATSDEQGETQYF.

Comments on this clone: The identical CDR3 is also encoded by other nucleotide sequences in the sample. The chain is built from TRBV11-2 and TRBJ2-3; the D is unclear. The CDR3 length is 12 residues. V shed 5 bases and J shed 0 bases, with 3 bases lying between them. CDR1 is SGHAT and CDR2 is FQNNGV in the germline V gene. CDR3 residues: CASSPSTDTQYF. In DNA form, the CDR3 reads TGTGCCAGCAGCCCGAGCACAGATACGCAGTATTTT.

The chain links TRBV5-1 to TRBJ2-1, with TRBD2 matching over 9 bases. This CDR3 contains 13 residues. V gave up 4 bases and J gave up 6 bases; unmatched junction bases: 2. CDR1 and CDR2 (germline): SGHRS, YFSETQ. Written as DNA, the CDR3 is TGCGCCAGCAGCCGTAGCGGGAGCAATGAGCAGTTCTTC. Protein product: CASSRSGSNEQFF.

The chain couples TRBV5-4 to TRBJ2-3; D not certain. V was cut by 4 bases and J by 2 bases, with 5 bases left in between. The CDR3 is 12 amino acids. Per the germline V gene, CDR1 is SGHNT and CDR2 is YYREEE (reference sequence). CDR3 bases: TGTGCCAGCAGCACTCCCACAGATACGCAGTATTTT. It is translated as CASSTPTDTQYF.

This clone showed up just a few times. Mismatch with germline at one junction end may stem from a read error. The CDR3 loop is CASSLLLDKGVLF. The CDR3 nucleotides read TGTGCCAGCAGTTTATTATTGGACAAGGGTGTGCTCTTC. This chain joins TRBV28 and TRBJ2-1; D is possibly TRBD1 (5 bases). From germline, CDR1 is MDHEN and CDR2 SYDVKM. The CDR3 is 13 residues long.

J is TRBJ2-3 and V is TRBV5-1; D is perhaps TRBD2 (6 bases). This CDR3 region has 15 residues. Germline V CDR1 and CDR2: SGHRS, YFSETQ. Trimming cost V 5 bases and J 1 base, with 14 bases left between them. In nucleotides, the CDR3 is TGCGCCAGCAGTCCCCCTAGCGCCGGCACAGATACGCAGTATTTT. The encoded protein is CASSPPSAGTDTQYF.

The rearrangement joins TRBV7-9 to TRBJ2-2; D remains unclear. Trimming removed 3 bases at V and 2 bases at J, with 13 bases between. CDR3 length: 16 residues. Germline V gene sequence: CDR1 SEHNR, CDR2 FQNEAQ (reference sequence). DNA of the CDR3: TGTGCCAGCAGCTTGTTCAATGCAGGCAACACCGGGGAGCTGTTTTTT. Encoded protein: CASSLFNAGNTGELFF.

The V call is TRBV5-1, the J call TRBJ2-1; 9 bases match TRBD2. The V gene end was trimmed by 3 bases and the J gene end by 9 bases; junction bases not matched to a gene: 13. The CDR3 is 16 amino acids. Germline V gene lookup returns CDR1 SGHRS and CDR2 YFSETQ. DNA of the CDR3: TGCGCCAGCAGCTCCCCGGTAGCGGGGGATCGGGGTGAGCAGTTCTTC. Translation: CASSSPVAGDRGEQFF.

The chain joins TRBV6-6 to TRBJ2-1; 7 positions match TRBD2. The germline CDR1 and CDR2 sequences are MNHNY and SVGAGI (reference sequence). With V trimmed by 7 bases and J by 6 bases, 9 bases remained unmatched. This CDR3 is 14 amino acids long. CDR3 bases: TGTGCCAGCATTAAAGGACTAGTCTCCAATGAGCAGTTCTTC. Translation: CASIKGLVSNEQFF.

This clone was detected only once. The rearrangement uses TRBV10-3 and TRBJ1-3, with 7 bases that match TRBD1. J gave up 4 bases and V 7 bases, and 7 bases lay outside the gene matches. There are 14 residues in the CDR3. Germline CDR1 is ENHRY and CDR2 is SYGVKD. In nucleotides, the CDR3 is TGTGCCATCACCGGACAGGCGAGGGGAAACACCATATATTTT. Amino acid sequence: CAITGQARGNTIYF.

V gene TRBV12-3 or TRBV12-4 combines with J gene TRBJ1-5; D gene ambiguous. The CDR3 extends over 12 amino acids. V was shortened by 3 bases and J by 2 bases, with 2 bases between the two germline ends. CDR3 loop: CASSFGNQPQHF. CDR3 nucleotide sequence: TGTGCCAGCAGTTTCGGCAATCAGCCCCAGCATTTT.

The chain is built from TRBV25-1 and TRBJ1-5; 8 bases fit TRBD1. This CDR3 comprises 15 residues. Germline CDR1 is MGHDK and CDR2 is SYGVNS. The V and J ends lost 5 bases and 2 bases, in that order; junction bases with no gene match: 5. The DNA for the CDR3 is TGTGCCAGCAGTTCAGGGGGCAGGGGCAATCAGCCCCAGCATTTT. The encoded protein is CASSSGGRGNQPQHF.

This chain's CDR3 is CASTPGGGNTEAFF. The DNA for the CDR3 is TGTGCCAGCACCCCAGGGGGCGGGAACACTGAAGCTTTCTTT. The V call is TRBV21-1, the J call TRBJ1-1; the table's TRBD1 call for D was not verified on the DNA. TRBV21-1 is a pseudogene locus. The CDR3 length is 14 residues.

The chain combines TRBV6-2 or TRBV6-3 with TRBJ1-2; 8 positions match TRBD1. The V and J ends lost 6 bases and 8 bases, in that order; junction bases with no gene match: 8. CDR3 length equals 13 residues. CDR1 MNHEY and CDR2 SVGEGT come from the germline V gene. CDR3 nucleotide sequence: TGTGCCAGCAGCCAGACAGGGGTGTTCGGCTACACCTTC. Protein: CASSQTGVFGYTF.

The chain couples TRBV2 to TRBJ2-7; D is undetermined. This CDR3 has 13 amino acids. CDR1 is SNHLY and CDR2 is FYNNEI in the germline V gene. With 7 bases removed from V and 3 bases from J, the gap between germline ends came to 13 bases. Here the CDR3 reads CASIGLQDYEQYF. In DNA, the CDR3 is TGTGCCAGCATCGGTTTGCAGGACTACGAGCAGTACTTC.

The chain uses TRBV9 and TRBJ2-1, with 9 bases aligning to TRBD2. V lost 7 bases, J lost 9 bases, and 8 bases stayed unmatched. The CDR3 is made up of 13 amino acids. Germline CDR1 SGDLS, CDR2 YYNGEE. DNA for the CDR3: TGTGCCAGCGGGCGGAGAGCGGGGGGTGAGCAGTTCTTC. This codes for CASGRRAGGEQFF.

V usage is TRBV24-1 and J usage is TRBJ2-7; 12 bases are a match to TRBD2. The germline CDR1 and CDR2 sequences are KGHDR and SFDVKD. This CDR3 contains 17 residues. The trim removed 3 bases at V and 2 bases at J, leaving 7 bases unmatched. The chain's CDR3 is CATSDPPGLAGTYEQYF. CDR3 DNA sequence: TGTGCCACCAGTGATCCCCCGGGACTAGCGGGCACCTACGAGCAGTACTTC.

The chain carries TRBV27 and TRBJ2-7; D is perhaps TRBD1 (6 bases). Trimming shortened V by 8 bases and J by 5 bases, and 13 bases separated the two germline ends. CDR1 is MNHEY and CDR2 is SMNVEV in the germline V gene (reference sequence). CDR3 size: 12 residues. CDR3 protein: CASGYRVDEQYF. The CDR3, as DNA: TGTGCCAGCGGCTACAGGGTTGACGAGCAGTACTTC.

The chain employs TRBV6-5 and TRBJ2-7, with D tentatively TRBD2 (5 bases). The CDR3 contains 14 residues. Germline V gene data show CDR1 as MNHEY and CDR2 as SVGAGI. Trimming shortened V by 7 bases and J by 9 bases, and 22 bases separated the two germline ends. The CDR3 spells CASNPEGRYEGQYF. CDR3 DNA: TGTGCCAGCAACCCAGAGGGCCGCTACGAAGGGCAGTACTTC.

V gene TRBV27 combines with J gene TRBJ1-4; TRBD1 is a possible D gene (6 bases). Germline values: CDR1 MNHEY, CDR2 SMNVEV (reference sequence). Deletions cut 2 bases from V and 8 bases from J, with 9 bases between. The CDR3 loop spans 13 amino acids. CDR3 protein: CASSLRGSEKLFF. The CDR3 coding sequence is TGTGCCAGCAGTTTAAGGGGGTCGGAAAAACTGTTTTTT.

The chain recombines TRBV5-1 with TRBJ2-2; TRBD1 matches at 9 bases. The germline CDR1 and CDR2 sequences are SGHRS and YFSETQ. The V segment lost 4 bases and the J segment 5 bases; nucleotides outside the gene matches: 6. This CDR3 has 15 amino acids. The CDR3 DNA sequence: TGCGCCAGCAGCATACAGGGGGCTAAGACCGGGGAGCTGTTTTTT. Translation: CASSIQGAKTGELFF.

The rearrangement joins TRBV5-6 to TRBJ2-7, with TRBD2 as a possible D gene (6 bases). CDR1 is SGHDT, CDR2 YYEEEE, per germline. The CDR3 loop spans 12 amino acids. The V and J ends lost 2 bases and 6 bases respectively, with 9 bases between them. CDR3 DNA: TGTGCCAGCAGCTTTGCAGCGGGCGAGCAGTACTTC. This gives the protein CASSFAAGEQYF.

The chain is built from TRBV11-3 and TRBJ1-2; TRBD1 agrees at 7 bases. The V segment lost 4 bases and the J segment 2 bases; nucleotides outside the gene matches: 10. Germline-derived CDR1 and CDR2 are SGHNT and YENEEA. The CDR3 runs 16 residues. The CDR3 DNA follows: TGTGCCAGCAGCTCACCTGGGGGACAGAAAAACTATGGCTACACCTTC. This translates into CASSSPGGQKNYGYTF. Using reference TRBV11-3 and TRBJ1-2 for the parts outside the CDR3, the full variable domain is EAGVVQSPRYKIIEKKQPVAFWCNPISGHNTLYWYLQNLGQGPELLIRYENEEAVDDSQLPKDRFSAERLKGVDSTLKIQPAELGDSAVYLCASSSPGGQKNYGYTFGSGTRLTVV.

The genes are TRBV5-1 and TRBJ1-2; D ambiguous. The CDR3 has 14 residues. The ends were cut back, 3 bases at V and 3 bases at J, with 12 bases in the middle. Germline assignment: CDR1 SGHRS and CDR2 YFSETQ. For the CDR3, the DNA is TGCGCCAGCAGCTGGGCCGGCACAGACTATGGCTACACCTTC. Residues: CASSWAGTDYGYTF.